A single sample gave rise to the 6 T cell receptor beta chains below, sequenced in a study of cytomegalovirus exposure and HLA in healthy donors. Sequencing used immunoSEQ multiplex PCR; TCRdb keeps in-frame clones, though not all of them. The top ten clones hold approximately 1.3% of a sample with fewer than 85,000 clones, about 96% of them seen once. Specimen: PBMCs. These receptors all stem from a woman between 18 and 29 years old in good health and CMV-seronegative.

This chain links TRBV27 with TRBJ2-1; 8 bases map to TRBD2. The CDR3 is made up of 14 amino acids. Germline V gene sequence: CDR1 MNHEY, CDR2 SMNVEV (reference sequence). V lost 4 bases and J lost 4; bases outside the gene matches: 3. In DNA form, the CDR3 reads TGTGCCAGCAGTTGGGCGGGAGGATACAATGAGCAGTTCTTC. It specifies CASSWAGGYNEQFF.

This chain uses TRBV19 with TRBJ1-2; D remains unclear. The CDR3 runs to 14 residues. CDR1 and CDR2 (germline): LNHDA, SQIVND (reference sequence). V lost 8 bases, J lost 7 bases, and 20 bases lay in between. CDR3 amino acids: CASEFSEGNRGYTF. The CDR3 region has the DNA TGTGCCAGTGAGTTTTCGGAGGGTAACCGTGGCTACACCTTC.

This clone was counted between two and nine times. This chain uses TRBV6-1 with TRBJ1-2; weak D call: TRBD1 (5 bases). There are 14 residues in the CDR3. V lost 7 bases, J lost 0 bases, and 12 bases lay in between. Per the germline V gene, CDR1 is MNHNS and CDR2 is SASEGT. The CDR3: CASMSGGANYGYTF. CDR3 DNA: TGTGCCAGCATGAGCGGGGGAGCTAACTATGGCTACACCTTC.

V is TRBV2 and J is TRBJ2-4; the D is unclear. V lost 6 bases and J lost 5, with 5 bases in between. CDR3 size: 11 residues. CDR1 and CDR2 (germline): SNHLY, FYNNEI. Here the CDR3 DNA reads TGTGCCAGCAGATCAGAAAACATTCAGTACTTC. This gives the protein CASRSENIQYF.

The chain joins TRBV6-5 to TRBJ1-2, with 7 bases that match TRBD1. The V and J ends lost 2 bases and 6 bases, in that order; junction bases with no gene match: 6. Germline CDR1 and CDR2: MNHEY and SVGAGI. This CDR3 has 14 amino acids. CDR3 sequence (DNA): TGTGCCAGCAGTTACGGCGGGGACAGAGATGGCTACACCTTC. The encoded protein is CASSYGGDRDGYTF.

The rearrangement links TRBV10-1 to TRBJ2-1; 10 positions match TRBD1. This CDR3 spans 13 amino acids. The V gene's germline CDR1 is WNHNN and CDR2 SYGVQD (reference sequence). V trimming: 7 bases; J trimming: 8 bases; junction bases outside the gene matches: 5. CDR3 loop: CASTGQGGDEQFF. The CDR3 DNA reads TGCGCCAGCACCGGACAGGGGGGGGATGAGCAGTTCTTC.